Each of the 19 T cell receptor beta chains below was sequenced from the same sample in a study of PD-1 blockade in classical Hodgkin lymphoma. Only in-frame clones appear in the TCRdb table, and some are missing; sequencing was by immunoSEQ multiplex PCR. The sample has tens of thousands of clones, about 71% seen once. Each patient relapsed following autologous stem cell transplantation, and prior brentuximab vedotin exposure differed. The sequenced sample was peripheral blood mononuclear cells (PBMCs), obtained at baseline. Receptors originate from a human donor with classical Hodgkin lymphoma.

V is TRBV7-9 and J is TRBJ1-1; TRBD1 aligns across 8 bases. Germline-derived CDR1 and CDR2 are SEHNR and FQNEAQ (reference sequence). V was clipped by 3 bases and J by 0 bases; unmatched bases: 9. This CDR3 is built from 17 residues. CDR3 region: CASSFQQGEALNTEAFF. CDR3 DNA sequence: TGTGCCAGCAGCTTCCAACAGGGGGAGGCTTTGAACACTGAAGCTTTCTTT.

This chain joins TRBV6-5 and TRBJ2-1; no firm D call. V dropped 0 bases and J dropped 4 bases, with 4 bases sitting between them. The CDR3 runs to 13 residues. Germline-derived CDR1 and CDR2 are MNHEY and SVGAGI. Written as DNA, the CDR3 is TGTGCCAGCAGTTACTCCTCGTACAATGAGCAGTTCTTC. It encodes CASSYSSYNEQFF.

This sequence joins TRBV7-2 and TRBJ1-5, with D possibly matching TRBD1 (5 bases). V lost 0 bases to trimming and J lost 7 bases, with 13 bases between them. Germline V gene lookup returns CDR1 SGHTA and CDR2 FQGNSA. The CDR3 spans 15 residues. The CDR3 sequence is CASSLAARAGQPQHF. In DNA form, the CDR3 reads TGTGCCAGCAGCTTAGCGGCCAGGGCAGGGCAGCCCCAGCATTTT.

Relative to its sample, this clone is medium-sized. The CDR3 region is CASSLGDRETTEAFF. The CDR3 DNA reads TGTGCCAGCTCACTTGGGGACAGGGAGACCACTGAAGCTTTCTTT. The chain couples TRBV18 to TRBJ1-1; TRBD1 agrees at 9 bases. Per the germline V gene, CDR1 is KGHSH and CDR2 is LQKENI. The CDR3 length is 15 residues. J lost 4 bases, V lost 4 bases, and 7 bases had no gene match.

The chain combines TRBV6-5 with TRBJ2-3; D call uncertain. V lost 5 bases and J 5 bases, leaving 5 bases between the germline ends. The CDR3 loop spans 11 amino acids. Germline V gives CDR1 MNHEY, CDR2 SVGAGI. CDR3 coding DNA: TGTGCCAGCAGTCAAAGAGATACGCAGTATTTT. It yields the protein CASSQRDTQYF.

This chain links TRBV28 with TRBJ2-5; D unresolved. V dropped 2 bases and J dropped 4 bases, with 8 bases sitting between them. This CDR3 is 13 amino acids long. CDR1 MDHEN and CDR2 SYDVKM come from the germline V gene. CDR3 bases: TGTGCCAGCAGTTTAGTTCCGGGAGAGACCCAGTACTTC. It specifies CASSLVPGETQYF.

This chain connects TRBV13 to TRBJ1-4; D gene ambiguous. Trimming removed 0 bases from V and 5 bases from J, with 4 bases in between. Germline-derived CDR1 and CDR2 are PRHDT and FYEKMQ (reference sequence). This CDR3 has 13 residues. This CDR3 reads CASSLGRNEKLFF. CDR3 in DNA: TGTGCCAGCAGCTTAGGCCGGAATGAAAAACTGTTTTTT.

In this sample, this clone turned up once. The rearrangement joins TRBV18 to TRBJ2-7, with D tentatively TRBD1 or TRBD2 (6 bases each). The germline V gene has CDR1 KGHSH and CDR2 LQKENI. V lost 6 bases to trimming and J lost 6 bases, with 24 bases between them. This CDR3 contains 16 residues. The CDR3 sequence: CASSLTGSGGAFEQYF. DNA for the CDR3: TGTGCCAGCTCCCTAACAGGCTCCGGGGGCGCGTTCGAGCAGTACTTC.

This sequence joins TRBV30 and TRBJ1-5; 7 bases line up with TRBD1. The germline CDR1 and CDR2 sequences are GTSNPN and SVGIG (reference sequence). V shed 4 bases, J shed 4 bases, and the junction held 7 bases outside the gene matches. The CDR3 consists of 14 residues. CDR3 sequence reads: CAWNFGQANQPQHF. The CDR3, as DNA: TGTGCCTGGAATTTCGGACAGGCAAATCAGCCCCAGCATTTT.

The chain has TRBV4-2 and TRBJ2-5, with 8 bases identical to TRBD2. Germline CDR1 LGHNA, CDR2 YNFKEQ. The CDR3 covers 15 residues. V lost 3 bases and J lost 5; bases outside the gene matches: 8. This CDR3 reads CASSHNRGGQETQYF. DNA of the CDR3: TGTGCCAGCAGCCACAACCGGGGGGGCCAGGAGACCCAGTACTTC.

This chain connects TRBV5-4 to TRBJ1-2; D not certain. V lost 0 bases to trimming and J lost 3 bases, with 12 bases between them. This CDR3 has 15 amino acids. Germline assignment: CDR1 SGHNT and CDR2 YYREEE (reference sequence). The CDR3 region is CASSLGGVGDYGYTF. DNA for the CDR3: TGTGCCAGCAGCTTGGGGGGTGTTGGAGACTATGGCTACACCTTC.

The genes are TRBV6-5 and TRBJ1-5, with D unclear. CDR1 is MNHEY, CDR2 SVGAGI, per germline. The CDR3 has 13 residues. The V end lost 7 bases, the J end lost 7 bases, and 14 bases lay between the germline ends. The DNA of the CDR3 is TGTGCCAGCAATTTCGGACTCGGGCAGCCCCAGCATTTT. It codes for CASNFGLGQPQHF.

This clone came up once. The chain joins TRBV14 to TRBJ2-1; TRBD2 matches at 7 bases. With 4 bases clipped from V and 8 bases from J, the junction kept 14 bases outside the gene matches. Germline V CDR1 and CDR2: SGHDN, FVKESK. This CDR3 region has 16 residues. The CDR3 DNA sequence: TGTGCCAGCAGCCGGGTTGCGGGAGTGGGCATGGATGAGCAGTTCTTC. Translating it yields CASSRVAGVGMDEQFF.

The V and J genes are TRBV18 and TRBJ1-5, with D possibly TRBD1 on 6 matching bases. Germline lookup yields CDR1 KGHSH and CDR2 LQKENI. V was cut by 3 bases and J by 6 bases, with 15 bases left in between. This CDR3 contains 15 residues. The CDR3 region is CASSPNGGLGQPQHF. DNA for the CDR3: TGTGCCAGCTCACCCAACGGGGGGCTAGGTCAGCCCCAGCATTTT.

J is TRBJ2-7 and V is TRBV27; D is perhaps TRBD2 (6 bases). Trimming took 4 bases from V and 2 from J, leaving 9 bases between them. Germline CDR1 is MNHEY and CDR2 is SMNVEV (reference sequence). The CDR3 consists of 13 residues. DNA for the CDR3: TGTGCCAGCAGTTGGCGGGAAGCCTACGAGCAGTACTTC. Protein product: CASSWREAYEQYF.

The rearrangement links TRBV28 to TRBJ2-3; no reliable D call. V was cut by 6 bases and J by 2 bases, with 9 bases left in between. This CDR3 has 13 amino acids. From germline, CDR1 is MDHEN and CDR2 SYDVKM. The CDR3 region is CASSPYPTDTQYF. CDR3 DNA sequence: TGTGCCAGCAGCCCGTACCCCACAGATACGCAGTATTTT.

The chain uses TRBV6-4 and TRBJ2-2; 9 bases are shared with TRBD2. The CDR3 runs 15 residues. CDR1 MRHNA and CDR2 SNTAGT come from the germline V gene. V gave up 2 bases and J gave up 7 bases; unmatched junction bases: 5. Written as DNA, the CDR3 is TGTGCCAGCAGTGACGTAGCGGGAGCTATCGGGGAGCTGTTTTTT. It codes for CASSDVAGAIGELFF.

The V and J genes are TRBV7-8 and TRBJ1-6, with unresolved D. V lost 2 bases, J lost 8 bases, and 19 bases lay in between. CDR1 SGHVS and CDR2 FQNEAQ come from the germline V gene. The CDR3 has 17 residues. The CDR3 coding sequence is TGTGCCAGCAGCTTAACTCGCCGACAAATTGGGGATTCACCCCTCCACTTT. As protein: CASSLTRRQIGDSPLHF.

V usage is TRBV7-2 and J usage is TRBJ1-5; D is uncertain. CDR3 size: 17 residues. V was clipped by 2 bases and J by 6 bases, with 20 bases between them. Germline-derived CDR1 and CDR2 are SGHTA and FQGNSA. The CDR3 DNA follows: TGTGCCAGCAGCTTAAACGGGTGGGGAGGAGGATCTCAGCCCCAGCATTTT. Translated, it gives CASSLNGWGGGSQPQHF.